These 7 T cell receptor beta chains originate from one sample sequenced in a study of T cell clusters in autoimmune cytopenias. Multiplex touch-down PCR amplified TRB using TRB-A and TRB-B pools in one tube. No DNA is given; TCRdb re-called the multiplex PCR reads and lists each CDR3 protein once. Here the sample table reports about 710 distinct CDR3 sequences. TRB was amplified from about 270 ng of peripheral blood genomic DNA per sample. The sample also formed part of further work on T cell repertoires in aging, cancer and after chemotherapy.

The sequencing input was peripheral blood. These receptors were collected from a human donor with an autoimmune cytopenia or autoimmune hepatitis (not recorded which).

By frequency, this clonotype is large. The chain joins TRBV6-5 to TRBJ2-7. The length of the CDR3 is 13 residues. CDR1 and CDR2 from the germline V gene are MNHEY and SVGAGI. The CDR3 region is CASSYSPSYEQYF.

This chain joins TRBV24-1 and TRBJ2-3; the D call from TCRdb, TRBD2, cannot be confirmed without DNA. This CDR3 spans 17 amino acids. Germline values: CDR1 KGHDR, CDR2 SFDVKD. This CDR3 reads CATSDFQGPLGTDTQYF.

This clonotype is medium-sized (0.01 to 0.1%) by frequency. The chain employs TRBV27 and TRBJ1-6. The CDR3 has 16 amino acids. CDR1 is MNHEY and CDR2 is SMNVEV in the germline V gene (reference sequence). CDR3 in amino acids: CASRGRQSSYNSPLHF.

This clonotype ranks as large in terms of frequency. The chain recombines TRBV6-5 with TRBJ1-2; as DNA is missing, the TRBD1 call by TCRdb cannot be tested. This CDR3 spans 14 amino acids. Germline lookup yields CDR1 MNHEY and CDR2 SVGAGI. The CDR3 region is CASRRGQGNYGYTF.

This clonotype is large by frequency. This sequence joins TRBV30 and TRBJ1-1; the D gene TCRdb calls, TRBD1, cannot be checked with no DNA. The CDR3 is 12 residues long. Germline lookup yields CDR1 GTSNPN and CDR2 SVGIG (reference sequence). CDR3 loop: CAWGQMNTEAFF.

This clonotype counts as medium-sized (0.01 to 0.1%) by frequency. This CDR3 is CSARVRGQLANYGYTF. The chain joins TRBV20-1 to TRBJ1-2; TCRdb outputs TRBD1, but without DNA this stays unchecked. This CDR3 is built from 16 residues. CDR1 is DFQATT and CDR2 is SNEGSKA in the germline V gene (reference sequence).

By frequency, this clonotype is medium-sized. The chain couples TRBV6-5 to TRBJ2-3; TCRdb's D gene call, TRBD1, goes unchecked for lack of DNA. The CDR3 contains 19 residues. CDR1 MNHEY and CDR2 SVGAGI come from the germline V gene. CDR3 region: CASSYSWGQATLSGNTQYF.